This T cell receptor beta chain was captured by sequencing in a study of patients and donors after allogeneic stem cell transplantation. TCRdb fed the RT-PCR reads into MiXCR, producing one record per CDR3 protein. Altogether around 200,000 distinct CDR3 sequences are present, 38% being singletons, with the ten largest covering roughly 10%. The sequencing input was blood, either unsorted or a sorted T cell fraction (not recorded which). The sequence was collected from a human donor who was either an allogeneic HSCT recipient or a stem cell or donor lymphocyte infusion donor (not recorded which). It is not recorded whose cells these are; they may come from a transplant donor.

The CDR3 sequence: CASSQDRMDQPQHF. CDR3 nucleotides: TGTGCCAGCAGCCAAGATAGGATGGATCAGCCCCAGCATTTT. The V and J genes are TRBV4-2 and TRBJ1-5; unclear D gene. V was shortened by 0 bases and J by 5 bases, with 8 bases between the two germline ends. This CDR3 spans 14 amino acids. Germline V gene data show CDR1 as LGHNA and CDR2 as YNFKEQ.